The clone carrying this T cell receptor (beta chain) showed up just once. The data are from a study of blood T cell repertoires in COVID-19. At the level of the study: COVID-19 samples collected from the United States, Italy and Spain covered acute and convalescent phases.

Two negative PCRs, clearance, or symptom resolution characterized the recovered Cohort 3 donors. The assay was immunoSEQ multiplex PCR, and TCRdb's table has in-frame clones only and misses some. The table records roughly 330,000 clones, about 87% of them present only once. Trimming took 0 bases from V and 3 from J; bases not matched to a gene: 3. This CDR3 is built from 16 residues. Per the germline V gene, CDR1 is SGHNT and CDR2 is YYREEE (reference sequence). Source material: PBMCs or T cells enriched from blood (not recorded which). The chain combines TRBV5-4 with TRBJ2-3, with 11 bases lining up with TRBD1. The TCR originated in a woman younger than 45 who had recovered from COVID-19. The CDR3 sequence is CASSLAGTGGTDTQYF. In nucleotides, the CDR3 is TGTGCCAGCAGCTTGGCCGGGACAGGGGGTACAGATACGCAGTATTTT.